These 10 T cell receptor beta chains were all obtained from the same sample, sequenced in a study of blood T cell repertoires in COVID-19. Sequenced by immunoSEQ multiplex PCR; TCRdb stores in-frame clones only, minus some. The data contain about 300,000 clones, around 84% of them singletons. Sample: PBMCs or T cells enriched from blood (not recorded which). The receptors derive from a woman under 30 who had recovered from COVID-19.

This clone appeared a single time. V is TRBV28 and J is TRBJ2-7, with TRBD2 identical over 8 bases. The germline V gene has CDR1 MDHEN and CDR2 SYDVKM. The CDR3 runs 13 residues. The V segment lost 2 bases and the J segment 6 bases; nucleotides outside the gene matches: 3. CDR3 residues: CASSLPLAGEQYF. The CDR3, as DNA: TGTGCCAGCAGTTTACCGCTAGCGGGCGAGCAGTACTTC. Complete variable domain (other parts from reference TRBV28 and TRBJ2-7): DVKVTQSSRYLVKRTGEKVFLECVQDMDHENMFWYRQDPGLGLRLIYFSYDVKMKEKGDIPEGYSVSREKKERFSLILESASTNQTSMYLCASSLPLAGEQYFGPGTRLTVT.

The chain joins TRBV28 to TRBJ2-7; 7 bases are shared with TRBD2. This CDR3 has 15 residues. Per the germline V gene, CDR1 is MDHEN and CDR2 is SYDVKM. Trimming took 5 bases from V and 3 from J; bases not matched to a gene: 10. In DNA, the CDR3 is TGTGCCAGCAGTCAGATAGCGGGCGCTAGCTACGAGCAGTACTTC. The encoded protein is CASSQIAGASYEQYF.

This rearrangement joins TRBV28 to TRBJ1-6; D is possibly TRBD1 (5 bases). Between the trimmed V and J ends, which lost 6 bases and 8 bases, there was a span of 26 bases. CDR3 length: 18 amino acids. In germline, CDR1 is MDHEN, CDR2 SYDVKM. The CDR3 here is CASSLLTLTDSKDSPLHF. CDR3 sequence (DNA): TGTGCCAGCAGCTTACTGACCCTCACCGACAGCAAGGATTCACCCCTCCACTTT.

This chain connects TRBV15 to TRBJ1-2; D gene ambiguous. V was shortened by 5 bases and J by 0 bases, with 13 bases between the two germline ends. This CDR3 has 15 residues. The germline CDR1 and CDR2 sequences are LNHNV and YYDKDF (reference sequence). CDR3 nucleotides: TGTGCCACCAGCTTGTTCCCGGGGACTAACTATGGCTACACCTTC. This gives the protein CATSLFPGTNYGYTF.

Concerning this clone itself: Other DNA sequences from this sample encode an identical CDR3 as well. This chain links TRBV11-2 with TRBJ2-7; tentatively, D is TRBD2 (5 bases). Germline CDR1 reads SGHAT; CDR2 reads FQNNGV. The germline V and J ends were trimmed by 1 base and 1 base, with 5 bases remaining between them. This CDR3 is built from 13 residues. Here the CDR3 DNA reads TGTGCCAGCAGCTTAGCGGGATCCTACGAGCAGTACTTC. This translates into CASSLAGSYEQYF.

This sequence joins TRBV7-9 and TRBJ2-5; 7 bases agree with TRBD2. V shed 1 base, J shed 4 bases, and the junction held 3 bases outside the gene matches. The CDR3 spans 14 residues. CDR1 and CDR2 from the germline V gene are SEHNR and FQNEAQ (reference sequence). CDR3 in DNA: TGTGCCAGCAGCTTAGGCGGGAGCGGAGAGACCCAGTACTTC. Protein sequence: CASSLGGSGETQYF.

This clone was counted only a few times. The chain joins TRBV27 to TRBJ1-5; a weak D match, TRBD1 (5 bases). The CDR3 totals 15 residues. CDR1 is MNHEY and CDR2 is SMNVEV in the germline V gene (reference sequence). Trimming pared 5 bases from V and 7 bases from J, leaving 18 bases between. CDR3 in DNA: TGTGCCAGCAGTGTAGGGACGGCGGGAGGACAGCCCCAGCATTTT. Encoded protein: CASSVGTAGGQPQHF.

The chain uses TRBV6-5 and TRBJ2-7; 10 nucleotides agree with TRBD1. V trimming: 8 bases; J trimming: 2 bases; junction bases outside the gene matches: 9. Germline CDR1 MNHEY, CDR2 SVGAGI. The CDR3 runs 15 residues. The CDR3, as DNA: TGTGCCAGCGGGGACCTGGGACAGGGGCCCTACGAGCAGTACTTC. Residues: CASGDLGQGPYEQYF.

The chain combines TRBV5-1 with TRBJ1-2; 9 bases map to TRBD1. CDR3 length: 13 residues. V lost 4 bases, J lost 6 bases, and 4 bases stayed unmatched. Germline-derived CDR1 and CDR2 are SGHRS and YFSETQ. The CDR3 nucleotides are TGCGCCAGCAGCGTCTGGACAGGGGATGGCTACACCTTC. Its protein product is CASSVWTGDGYTF.

The V and J genes are TRBV28 and TRBJ2-3; D unresolved. Germline CDR1 MDHEN, CDR2 SYDVKM. The CDR3 length is 12 residues. Trimming cost V 7 bases and J 3 bases, with 8 bases left between them. The CDR3 DNA reads as TGTGCCAGCACCCAGGCTACAGATACGCAGTATTTT. It encodes CASTQATDTQYF.